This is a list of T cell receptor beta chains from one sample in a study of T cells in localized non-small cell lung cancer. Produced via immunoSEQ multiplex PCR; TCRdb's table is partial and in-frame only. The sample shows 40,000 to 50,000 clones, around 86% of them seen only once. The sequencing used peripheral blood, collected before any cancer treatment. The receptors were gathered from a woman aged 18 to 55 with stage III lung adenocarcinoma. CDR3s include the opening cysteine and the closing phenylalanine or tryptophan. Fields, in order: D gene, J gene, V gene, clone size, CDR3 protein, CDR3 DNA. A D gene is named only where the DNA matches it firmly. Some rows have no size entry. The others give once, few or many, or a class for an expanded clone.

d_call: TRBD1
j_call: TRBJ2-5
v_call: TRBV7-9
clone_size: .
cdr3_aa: CATGGQGKAETQYF
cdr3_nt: TGTGCCACAGGAGGACAGGGGAAAGCGGAGACCCAGTACTTC

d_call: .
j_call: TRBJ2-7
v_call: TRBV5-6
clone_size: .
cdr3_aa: CASSLLTHEQYF
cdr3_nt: TGTGCCAGCAGCCTCTTGACCCACGAGCAGTACTTC

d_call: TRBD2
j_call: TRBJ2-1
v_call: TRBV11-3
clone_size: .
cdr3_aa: CASSYGSSRGTYNEQFF
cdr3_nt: TGTGCCAGCAGCTATGGGTCGTCGCGGGGGACCTACAATGAGCAGTTCTTC

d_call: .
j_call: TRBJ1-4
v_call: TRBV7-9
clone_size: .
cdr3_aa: CASSLGRTQPGEKLFF
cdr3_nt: TGTGCCAGCAGCTTAGGCCGTACTCAGCCCGGGGAAAAACTGTTTTTT

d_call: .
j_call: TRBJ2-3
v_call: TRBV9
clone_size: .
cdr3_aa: CASSVTDNFKADTQYF
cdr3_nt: TGTGCCAGCAGCGTAACCGACAACTTCAAGGCAGATACGCAGTATTTT

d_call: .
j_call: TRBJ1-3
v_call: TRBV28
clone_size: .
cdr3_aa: CASSLGGEASGNTIYF
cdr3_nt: TGTGCCAGCAGTTTAGGCGGCGAGGCCTCTGGAAACACCATATATTTT

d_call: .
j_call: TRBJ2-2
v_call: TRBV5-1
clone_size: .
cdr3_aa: CASSFGSGELFF
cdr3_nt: TGTGCCAGCAGCTTCGGATCCGGGGAGCTGTTTTTT

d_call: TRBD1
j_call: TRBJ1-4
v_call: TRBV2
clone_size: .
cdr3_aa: CASGPGTGLNEKLFF
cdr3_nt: TGTGCCAGCGGTCCAGGGACAGGGTTAAATGAAAAACTGTTTTTT

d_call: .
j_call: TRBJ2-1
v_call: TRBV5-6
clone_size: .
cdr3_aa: CASSLARKWFF
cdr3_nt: TGTGCCAGCAGCTTGGCCAGGAAATGGTTCTTC

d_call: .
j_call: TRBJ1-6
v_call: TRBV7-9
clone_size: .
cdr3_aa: CASSITTGASPLHF
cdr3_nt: TGTGCCAGCAGCATTACGACAGGAGCTTCACCCCTCCACTTT

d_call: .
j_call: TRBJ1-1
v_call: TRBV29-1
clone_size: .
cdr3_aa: CSVGEGGNTEAFF
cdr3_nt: TGCAGCGTTGGGGAAGGAGGGAACACTGAAGCTTTCTTT

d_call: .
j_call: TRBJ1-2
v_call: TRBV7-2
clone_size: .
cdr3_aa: CASSPRSDSLDGYTF
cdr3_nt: TGTGCCAGCAGCCCTCGCTCGGACAGCCTCGATGGCTACACCTTC

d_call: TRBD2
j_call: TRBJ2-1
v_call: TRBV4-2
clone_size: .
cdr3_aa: CASSQGLAGGQDNEQFF
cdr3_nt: TGTGCCAGCAGCCAAGGGTTAGCGGGGGGCCAGGACAATGAGCAGTTCTTC

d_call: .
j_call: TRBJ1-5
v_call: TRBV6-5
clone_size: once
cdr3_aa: CASSYPTDSSNQPQHF
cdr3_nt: TGTGCCAGCAGTTACCCGACCGACAGTAGCAATCAGCCCCAGCATTTT

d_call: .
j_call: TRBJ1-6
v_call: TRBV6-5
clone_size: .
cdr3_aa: CASSSRWDSPLHF
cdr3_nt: TGTGCCAGCAGTTCGAGATGGGATTCACCCCTCCACTTT

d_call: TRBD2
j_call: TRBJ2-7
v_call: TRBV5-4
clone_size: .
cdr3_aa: CASSSRLGTTFYEQYF
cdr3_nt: TGTGCCAGCAGCTCCCGCCTCGGGACTACCTTCTACGAGCAGTACTTC

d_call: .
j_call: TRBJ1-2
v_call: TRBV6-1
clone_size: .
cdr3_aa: CASGLDRGGEDTF
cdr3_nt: TGTGCCAGCGGGCTTGATAGGGGCGGCGAGGACACCTTC

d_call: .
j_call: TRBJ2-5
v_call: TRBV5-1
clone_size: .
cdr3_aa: CASSLDTQETQYF
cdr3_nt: TGCGCCAGCAGCCTTGACACCCAAGAGACCCAGTACTTC

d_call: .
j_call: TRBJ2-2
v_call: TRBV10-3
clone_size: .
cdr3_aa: CAIGGDTGELFF
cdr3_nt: TGTGCCATCGGGGGTGATACCGGGGAGCTGTTTTTT

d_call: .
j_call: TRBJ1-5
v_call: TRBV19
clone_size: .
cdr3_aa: CASSFGRDDQPQHF
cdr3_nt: TGTGCCAGTAGTTTTGGACGGGATGATCAGCCCCAGCATTTT

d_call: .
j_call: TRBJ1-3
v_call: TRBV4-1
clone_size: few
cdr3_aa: CASSLDSSGNTIYF
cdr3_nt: TGCGCCAGCAGCCTGGACAGCTCTGGAAACACCATATATTTT

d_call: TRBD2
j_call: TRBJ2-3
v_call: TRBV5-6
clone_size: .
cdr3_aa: CASSLVGLGGGATDTQYF
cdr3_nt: TGTGCCAGCAGCTTGGTGGGACTAGGCGGGGGGGCAACAGATACGCAGTATTTT

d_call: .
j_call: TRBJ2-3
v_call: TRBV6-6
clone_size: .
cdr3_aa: CASSYSRGDTQYF
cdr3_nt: TGTGCCAGCAGTTACTCAAGGGGAGATACGCAGTATTTT

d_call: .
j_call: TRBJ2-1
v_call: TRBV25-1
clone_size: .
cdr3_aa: CASSGSEGIPSYNEQFF
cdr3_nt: TGTGCCAGCAGTGGATCTGAGGGGATCCCCTCCTACAATGAGCAGTTCTTC

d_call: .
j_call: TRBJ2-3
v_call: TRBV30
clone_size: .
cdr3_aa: CARTVRSDDTQYF
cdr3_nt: TGTGCCCGGACGGTCCGTTCGGACGATACGCAGTATTTT

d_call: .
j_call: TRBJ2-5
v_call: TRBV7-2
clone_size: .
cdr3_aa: CASDRLGGRGETQYF
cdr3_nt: TGTGCCAGCGACAGGCTTGGGGGACGGGGGGAGACCCAGTACTTC

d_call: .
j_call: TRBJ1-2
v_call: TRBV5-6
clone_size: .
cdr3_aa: CASSLEGVGGYTF
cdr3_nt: TGTGCCAGCAGCTTGGAAGGGGTGGGCGGCTACACCTTC

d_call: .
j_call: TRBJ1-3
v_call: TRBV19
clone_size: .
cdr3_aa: CASSLGRRTSPGNTIYF
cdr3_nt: TGTGCCAGTAGTTTAGGACGGCGGACATCCCCTGGAAACACCATATATTTT

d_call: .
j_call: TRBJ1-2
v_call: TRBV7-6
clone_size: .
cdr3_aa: CASSPGVRDFGGYTF
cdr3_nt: TGTGCCAGCAGCCCTGGGGTCCGGGACTTCGGAGGCTACACCTTC

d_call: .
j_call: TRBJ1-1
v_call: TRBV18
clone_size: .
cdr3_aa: CASSPSPGDTEAFF
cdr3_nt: TGTGCCAGCTCACCATCCCCCGGGGACACTGAAGCTTTCTTT

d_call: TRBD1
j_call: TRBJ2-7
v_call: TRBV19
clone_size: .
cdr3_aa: CASSPNPGTVYEQYF
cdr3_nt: TGTGCCAGTAGTCCCAACCCCGGGACAGTCTACGAGCAGTACTTC

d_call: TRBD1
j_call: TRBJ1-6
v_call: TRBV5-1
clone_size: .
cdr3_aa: CASSSGQLPNSPLHF
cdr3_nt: TGCGCCAGCAGCTCGGGACAGCTACCGAATTCACCCCTCCACTTT

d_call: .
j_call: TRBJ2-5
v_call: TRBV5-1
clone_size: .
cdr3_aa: CASSSAAGAETQYF
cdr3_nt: TGCGCCAGCAGCTCGGCGGCAGGGGCAGAGACCCAGTACTTC

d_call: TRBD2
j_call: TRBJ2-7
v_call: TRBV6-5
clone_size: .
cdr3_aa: CASTNAGVRYF
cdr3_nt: TGTGCCAGCACAAACGCGGGGGTAAGGTACTTC

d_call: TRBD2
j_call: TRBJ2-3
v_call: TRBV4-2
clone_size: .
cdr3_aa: CASSQTSEPADTQYF
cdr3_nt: TGTGCCAGCAGCCAAACTAGCGAGCCCGCAGATACGCAGTATTTT

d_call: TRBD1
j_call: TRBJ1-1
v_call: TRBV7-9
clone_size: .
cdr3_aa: CASSSRQGAEAFF
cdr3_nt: TGTGCCAGCAGCTCAAGACAGGGTGCTGAAGCTTTCTTT

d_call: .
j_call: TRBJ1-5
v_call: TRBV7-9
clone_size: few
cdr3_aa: CASSLGRGSVSNQPQHF
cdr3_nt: TGTGCCAGCAGCTTAGGCCGGGGATCGGTAAGCAATCAGCCCCAGCATTTT

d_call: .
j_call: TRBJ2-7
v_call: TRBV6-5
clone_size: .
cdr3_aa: CATRAVSYEQYF
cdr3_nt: TGTGCCACCCGGGCGGTCTCCTACGAGCAGTACTTC

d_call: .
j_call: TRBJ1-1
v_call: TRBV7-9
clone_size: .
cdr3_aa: CASSLGAGEDTEAFF
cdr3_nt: TGTGCCAGCAGCTTAGGGGCAGGGGAGGACACTGAAGCTTTCTTT

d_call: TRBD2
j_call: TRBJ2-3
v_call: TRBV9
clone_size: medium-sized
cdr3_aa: CASSMAGGPTDTQYF
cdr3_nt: TGTGCCAGCAGTATGGCGGGGGGACCGACAGATACGCAGTATTTT

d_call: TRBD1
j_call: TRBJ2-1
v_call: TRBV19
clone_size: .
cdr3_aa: CASSTARDRGHNEQFF
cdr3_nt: TGTGCCAGTAGTACCGCCCGGGACAGGGGTCACAATGAGCAGTTCTTC

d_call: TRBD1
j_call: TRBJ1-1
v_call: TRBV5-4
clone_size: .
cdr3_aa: CASSSTPGQGAGRAEAFF
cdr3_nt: TGTGCCAGCAGTTCCACTCCGGGACAGGGGGCAGGTAGGGCTGAAGCTTTCTTT

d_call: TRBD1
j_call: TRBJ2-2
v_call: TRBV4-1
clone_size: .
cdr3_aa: CASSQERDRANTGELFF
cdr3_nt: TGCGCCAGCAGCCAAGAGAGAGACAGGGCGAACACCGGGGAGCTGTTTTTT

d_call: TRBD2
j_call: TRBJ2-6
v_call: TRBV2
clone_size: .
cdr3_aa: CASSPPRAGGAGANVLTF
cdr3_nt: TGTGCCAGCAGTCCCCCCCGCGCGGGGGGAGCTGGGGCCAACGTCCTGACTTTC

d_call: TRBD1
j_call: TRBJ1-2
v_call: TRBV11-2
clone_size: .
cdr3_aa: CASSRTPGQGAFGYTF
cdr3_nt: TGTGCCAGCAGCCGCACACCGGGACAGGGGGCCTTTGGCTACACCTTC

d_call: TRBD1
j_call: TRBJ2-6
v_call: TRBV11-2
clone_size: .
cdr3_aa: CASSLDSGQGARGANVLTF
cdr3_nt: TGTGCCAGCAGCTTAGACTCGGGACAGGGGGCAAGAGGGGCCAACGTCCTGACTTTC

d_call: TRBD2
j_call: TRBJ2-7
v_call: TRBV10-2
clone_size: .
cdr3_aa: CASRGNPGLAGGYEQYF
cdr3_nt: TGCGCCAGCAGGGGCAACCCGGGACTAGCGGGGGGGTACGAGCAGTACTTC

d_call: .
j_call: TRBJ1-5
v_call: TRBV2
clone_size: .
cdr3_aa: CASSPSNQPQHF
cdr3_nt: TGTGCCAGCAGTCCGAGCAATCAGCCCCAGCATTTT

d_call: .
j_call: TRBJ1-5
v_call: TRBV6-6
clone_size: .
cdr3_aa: CASSYRDGDQPQHF
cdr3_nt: TGTGCCAGCAGTTACCGAGACGGGGATCAGCCCCAGCATTTT

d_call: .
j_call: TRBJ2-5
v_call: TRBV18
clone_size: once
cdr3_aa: CASSLEGLGGMTQYF
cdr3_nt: TGTGCCAGCTCACTAGAAGGCCTGGGGGGAATGACCCAGTACTTC